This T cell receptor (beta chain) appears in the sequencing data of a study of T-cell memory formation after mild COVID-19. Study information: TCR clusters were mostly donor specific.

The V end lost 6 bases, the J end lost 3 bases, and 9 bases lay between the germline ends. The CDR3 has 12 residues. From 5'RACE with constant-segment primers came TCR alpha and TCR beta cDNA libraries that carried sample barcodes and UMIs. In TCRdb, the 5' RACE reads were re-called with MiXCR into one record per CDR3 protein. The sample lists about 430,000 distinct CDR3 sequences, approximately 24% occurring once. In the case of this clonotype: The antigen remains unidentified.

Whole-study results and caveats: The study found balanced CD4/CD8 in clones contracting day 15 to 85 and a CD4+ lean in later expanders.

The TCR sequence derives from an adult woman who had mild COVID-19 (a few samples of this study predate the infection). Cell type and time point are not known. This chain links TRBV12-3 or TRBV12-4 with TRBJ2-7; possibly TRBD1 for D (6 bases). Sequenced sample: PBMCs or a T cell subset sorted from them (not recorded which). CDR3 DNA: TGTGCCAGCAGGGGGACAAGCTACGAGCAGTACTTC. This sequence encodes CASRGTSYEQYF.